This TCR beta chain was retrieved from a study of cytotoxic CD8 clonotypes in ibrutinib-treated CLL. General observations from the study: Baseline values of clonality outstripped age-matched healthy donors and followed circulating CD8+ T-cell counts.

As regards this clone: What it recognizes is unknown.

Clones were sequenced by immunoSEQ multiplex PCR, and TCRdb holds only the in-frame ones, with some missing. Altogether more than 140,000 clones are present, roughly 77% being singletons, with the ten largest covering 25% to 30%. Trimming pared 8 bases from V and 4 bases from J, leaving 14 bases between. Germline-derived CDR1 and CDR2 are SEHNR and FQNEAQ (reference sequence). The CDR3 extends over 13 amino acids. This chain connects TRBV7-9 to TRBJ1-2; perhaps TRBD1 as D (6 bases). The specimen was PBMCs, collected after 12 months of ibrutinib treatment. The clonotype originates from a human donor with chronic lymphocytic leukemia. The CDR3 DNA is TGTGCCAGCCAAGGGGGTCTTACCTATGGCTACACCTTC. Residues: CASQGGLTYGYTF.